This T cell receptor beta chain was captured by sequencing in a study of blood T cell repertoires in COVID-19. For the study at large: From the United States, Italy and Spain came samples of acute and convalescent COVID-19.

Clones were sequenced by immunoSEQ multiplex PCR, and TCRdb holds only the in-frame ones, with some missing. Among tens of thousands of clones listed, more than 75% were seen once. CDR3 length: 14 amino acids. Germline values: CDR1 SGDLS, CDR2 YYNGEE. V lost 4 bases to trimming and J lost 4 bases, with 14 bases between them. The source is a human donor in a cohort sampled during active COVID-19. Material: peripheral blood. V gene TRBV9 combines with J gene TRBJ2-5, with a possible D match to TRBD2 (7 bases). The CDR3 loop reads CASSRGGGGETQYF. The CDR3 DNA follows: TGTGCCAGCAGCCGCGGGGGAGGGGGAGAGACCCAGTACTTC.